This T cell receptor (beta chain) comes out of a study of memory CD4+ T cells and cytomegalovirus serostatus (dated by TCRdb to the late 2010s). At the level of the whole study: The cohort comprised around 35 healthy Belgian adults, 9 CMV seropositive and 24 CMV seronegative. To replicate a published TCR-based CMV serostatus classifier, the researchers sequenced the CD4+ memory TCRbeta repertoires of a Belgian cohort whose cytomegalovirus serostatus was known. General findings and caveats noted by the study authors: CMV serostatus prediction reached a median bootstrapped AUC of about 0.96 with the original framework and over 0.8 with a US-trained random forest. Results were interpreted as suggesting that the CMV-associated TCR signature is largely present in the CD4+ memory repertoire. Among the 150 to 200 previously reported CMV-associated TCRbeta sequences, 67 showed up in the CD4+ memory repertoires, with each one found in between one and five individuals. Only CD4+CD45RO+ memory cells were sequenced, in contrast to the original study, which included naive and memory CD4+ and CD8+ populations. On the Belgian cohort, the classifier based on the original framework reached a median bootstrapped AUC of 0.95, with a 95% CI of 0.76-1.00.

The Quick-DNA Microprep Kit was used to extract genomic DNA from the sorted cells. Amplification of TCRbeta DNA was done with the immunoSEQ hsTCRbeta kit, following the protocol from the manufacturer. TCRbeta libraries were sequenced on an Illumina MiSeq instrument. The authors processed their data as follows. Once out-of-frame sequences had been removed, a few million distinct TCRbeta sequences were left, which works out to an average of approximately 61,000 per individual. Each individual was scored using the number of around 150 previously reported CMV-associated TCRbeta sequences that the individual carried and the total number of productive distinct TCRbeta sequences. A beta-binomial model was reimplemented in Python, and scikit-learn random forests with default parameters were trained on US cohort data. On the Belgian cohort, classifier performance was reported as the median AUC, along with percentile confidence intervals, across 10,000 bootstrap iterations. As stored in TCRdb, this immuneACCESS dataset retains in-frame rearrangements with V and J assigned. A fraction of the clones does not appear; measured against another copy, unresolved V genes explain less than half of the discrepancy, and the remainder lacks a known reason. V and J calls and clone size are given by that table; D and trimming were obtained from the DNA. Counted in this sample were under 50,000 clones; roughly 74% of them appeared once. The ten largest clones represent 1.2% of the sample.

Concerning this clone itself: Its recognized antigen is unknown. Base qualities are not recorded, but no much larger clone differs from it by a single base.

Looking up the germline V gene yields CDR1 MNHEY and CDR2 SVGAGI. V drops 11 bases and J drops 8 bases, leaving 24 bases in between. Reading from cysteine to phenylalanine, the CDR3 counts 14 amino acids. The read is trimmed to its CDR3 DNA, 42 bases read in frame from base 1. Single viable CD3+CD4+CD8-CD45RO+ cells were sorted as memory CD4+ T cells on a FACSAria II. To determine CMV serostatus, a Roche Elecsys assay was used that detects serum IgG against CMV pp150, pp28, p38 and p52. After the samples were thawed, total CD4+ T cells were enriched through positive selection using CD4 magnetic microbeads. The samples came from a different study that was designed specifically to examine the CD4+ T cell memory repertoire. Following standard operating procedures, peripheral blood mononuclear cells were isolated and cryopreserved, while serum was kept at -80 degrees C. The staining relied on CD3-PerCP (BW264/56), CD4-APC (RPA-T4), CD45RO-PE (UCHT1) and CD8-Pacific Orange (3B5) antibodies, and Sytox blue was used to exclude non-viable cells.

Sample: memory CD4+ T cells from blood. This receptor was obtained from an adult in good health and CMV-seropositive. Recombination linked TRBV6-5 to TRBJ1-1, with no D gene named confidently. The sequenced DNA is TGTGCCTCCTCTCCGTATCAACTGCGGGGAGAAGCTTTCTTT. Translation gives CASSPYQLRGEAFF.